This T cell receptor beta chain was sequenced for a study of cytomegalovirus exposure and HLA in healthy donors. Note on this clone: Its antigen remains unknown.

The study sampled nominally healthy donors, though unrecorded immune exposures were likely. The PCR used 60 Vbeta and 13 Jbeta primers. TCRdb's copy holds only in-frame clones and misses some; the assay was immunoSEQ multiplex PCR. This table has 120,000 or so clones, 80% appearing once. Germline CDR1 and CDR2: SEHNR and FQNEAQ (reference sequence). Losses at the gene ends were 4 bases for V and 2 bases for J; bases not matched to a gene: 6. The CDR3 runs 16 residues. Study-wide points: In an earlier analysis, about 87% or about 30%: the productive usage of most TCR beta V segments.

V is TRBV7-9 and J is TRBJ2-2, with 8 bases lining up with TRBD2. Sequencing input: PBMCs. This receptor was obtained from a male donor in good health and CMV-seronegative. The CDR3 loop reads CASSSSGGVNTGELFF. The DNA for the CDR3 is TGTGCCAGCAGCTCTTCCGGGGGGGTAAACACCGGGGAGCTGTTTTTT.